This passage covers 13 T cell receptor beta chains from one sample sequenced in a study of blood T cell repertoires in COVID-19. Method: immunoSEQ multiplex PCR; TCRdb's copy keeps in-frame clones and lacks some. The profile shows about 330,000 clones, around 90% of them singletons. The source material was PBMCs or T cells enriched from blood (not recorded which). The source of these receptors is a woman younger than 45 who had recovered from COVID-19.

This clone occurred a few times. V gene TRBV7-9 combines with J gene TRBJ2-7; the match to TRBD1 covers 7 bases. This CDR3 has 14 residues. J gave up 3 bases and V 5 bases, and 7 bases lay outside the gene matches. Germline CDR1 and CDR2: SEHNR and FQNEAQ (reference sequence). The CDR3 DNA is TGTGCCAGCAGCCCCCGGACAGGCATCTACGAGCAGTACTTC. This gives the protein CASSPRTGIYEQYF.

The V gene is TRBV28, the J gene TRBJ1-1, with TRBD1 matching 8 bases. The CDR3 has 15 residues. V lost 2 bases to trimming and J lost 4 bases; unmatched junction nucleotides: 6. From germline, CDR1 is MDHEN and CDR2 SYDVKM. CDR3 amino acids: CASSLQGATITEAFF. The CDR3, as DNA: TGTGCCAGCAGTTTACAGGGGGCGACGATCACTGAAGCTTTCTTT.

The chain uses TRBV2 and TRBJ1-1; possible D gene TRBD1, 6 bases. The CDR3 loop spans 13 amino acids. V was trimmed by 4 bases and J by 6 bases, leaving 12 bases between them. In germline, CDR1 is SNHLY, CDR2 FYNNEI. The CDR3 bases are TGTGCCAGCAGTGGGGACATTCTGGCTGAAGCTTTCTTT. Translated, it gives CASSGDILAEAFF. Looking up the rest from reference TRBV2 and TRBJ1-1 gives the full variable domain: EPEVTQTPSHQVTQMGQEVILRCVPISNHLYFYWYRQILGQKVEFLVSFYNNEISEKSEIFDDQFSVERPDGSNFTLKIRSTKLEDSAMYFCASSGDILAEAFFGQGTRLTVV.

The V and J genes are TRBV4-3 and TRBJ2-3, with a possible D match to TRBD1 (7 bases). Trimming removed 0 bases at V and 6 bases at J, with 16 bases between. The germline V gene encodes CDR1 LGHNA and CDR2 YSLEER. This CDR3 region has 16 residues. The CDR3 sequence: CASSQDRQGGVDTQYF. In nucleotides, the CDR3 is TGCGCCAGCAGCCAAGATAGGCAGGGGGGAGTCGATACGCAGTATTTT.

The gene calls are TRBV5-1 and TRBJ1-1; D may be TRBD1 (6 bases). Germline V CDR1 and CDR2: SGHRS, YFSETQ. Trimming cost V 3 bases and J 4 bases, with 19 bases left between them. The CDR3 has 16 amino acids. The CDR3 loop is CASSWGQGGVTTEAFF. CDR3 DNA: TGCGCCAGCAGCTGGGGGCAAGGGGGTGTGACCACTGAAGCTTTCTTT.

V is TRBV7-2 and J is TRBJ1-6, with a tentative D call TRBD1 (5 bases). The CDR3 has 15 amino acids. Trimming removed 4 bases from V and 7 bases from J, with 14 bases in between. In germline, CDR1 is SGHTA, CDR2 FQGNSA. DNA for the CDR3: TGTGCCAGCAGCTCCCAGCAGGGAGGGAATTCACCCCTCCACTTT. Its protein is CASSSQQGGNSPLHF.

The CDR3 loop reads CASSDRGLAGRGQQYF. Written as DNA, the CDR3 is TGTGCCAGCAGCGACAGAGGACTAGCGGGAAGAGGGCAGCAGTACTTC. The chain carries TRBV7-2 and TRBJ2-7; 12 nucleotides line up with TRBD2. The germline V gene has CDR1 SGHTA and CDR2 FQGNSA. V lost 5 bases and J lost 8; bases outside the gene matches: 13. The CDR3 has 16 amino acids.

This clone was observed once. The chain combines TRBV6-1 with TRBJ1-6; D gene ambiguous. In germline, CDR1 is MNHNS, CDR2 SASEGT. The CDR3 is 15 amino acids. The ends were cut back, 6 bases at V and 4 bases at J, with 13 bases in the middle. In DNA, the CDR3 is TGTGCCAGCAGCCTAACTGGGGAGTATAATTCACCCCTCCACTTT. This codes for CASSLTGEYNSPLHF.

The chain is built from TRBV5-4 and TRBJ2-1, with TRBD2 matching over 10 bases. V was clipped by 4 bases and J by 0 bases; unmatched bases: 16. Looked up from germline, CDR1 is SGHNT and CDR2 is YYREEE (reference sequence). This CDR3 has 20 amino acids. CDR3 in amino acids: CASSPVGPLAGHSSYNEQFF. The CDR3 coding sequence is TGTGCCAGCAGCCCCGTGGGCCCACTAGCGGGGCACAGCTCCTACAATGAGCAGTTCTTC.

V gene TRBV24-1 combines with J gene TRBJ2-3, with 7 bases fitting TRBD2. The germline V gene has CDR1 KGHDR and CDR2 SFDVKD. V lost 9 bases to trimming and J lost 4 bases; unmatched junction nucleotides: 6. This CDR3 is 13 amino acids long. The CDR3 reads CATGGSLADTQYF. CDR3 in DNA: TGTGCCACCGGCGGGAGTTTGGCAGATACGCAGTATTTT.

V gene TRBV4-1 combines with J gene TRBJ2-2, with D possibly matching TRBD1 (5 bases). Between the trimmed V and J ends, which lost 2 bases and 3 bases, there was a span of 7 bases. CDR1 and CDR2 from the germline V gene are MGHRA and YSYEKL. This CDR3 has 14 residues. The CDR3 is CASSQLRDTGELFF. For the CDR3, the DNA is TGCGCCAGCAGCCAACTCAGGGACACCGGGGAGCTGTTTTTT.

The V gene is TRBV7-9, the J gene TRBJ2-7; the D gene is possibly TRBD1 (5 bases). Germline loops: CDR1 SEHNR, CDR2 FQNEAQ (reference sequence). The V gene lost 5 bases and the J gene lost 3 bases, with 23 bases spanning the gap. The CDR3 has 17 residues. The CDR3 spells CASSPPRLGRVDYEQYF. CDR3 sequence (DNA): TGTGCCAGCAGCCCCCCACGCCTGGGCAGGGTAGACTACGAGCAGTACTTC.

The chain employs TRBV2 and TRBJ1-5; D not certain. Trimming left V 1 base short and J 3 bases short, with 7 bases between. Germline assignment: CDR1 SNHLY and CDR2 FYNNEI. The CDR3 covers 14 residues. The CDR3 DNA sequence: TGTGCCAGCAGTGAAGGGCTCCCCAATCAGCCCCAGCATTTT. As protein: CASSEGLPNQPQHF.